This TCR beta chain was sequenced in a study of blood T cell repertoires in COVID-19. Clones were read by immunoSEQ multiplex PCR, and TCRdb kept only the in-frame ones, dropping some. The data contain about 130,000 clones, approximately 85% of them singletons. V was pared by 0 bases and J by 2 bases, with 8 bases of the junction left unmatched. This CDR3 has 17 amino acids. Germline V gives CDR1 SGHRS, CDR2 YFSETQ. The chain is built from TRBV5-1 and TRBJ1-3, with TRBD1 matching over 7 bases. This receptor was identified in an elderly man with active or convalescent COVID-19. The sequenced material came from peripheral blood. The CDR3 spells CASSLDPTGVTGNTIYF. CDR3 coding DNA: TGCGCCAGCAGCTTGGACCCCACAGGGGTGACTGGAAACACCATATATTTT. The full variable domain, its missing parts supplied by reference TRBV5-1 and TRBJ1-3, is KAGVTQTPRYLIKTRGQQVTLSCSPISGHRSVSWYQQTPGQGLQFLFEYFSETQRNKGNFPGRFSGRQFSNSRSEMNVSTLELGDSALYLCASSLDPTGVTGNTIYFGEGSWLTVV.